This T cell receptor (beta chain) was documented in a study of cytomegalovirus exposure and HLA in healthy donors. Whole-study findings and limits: Accurate predictions that matched the HLA-A and HLA-B alleles of most subjects were reportedly made from TCR beta sequences.

V was clipped by 2 bases and J by 4 bases; unmatched bases: 4. The CDR3 extends over 14 amino acids. Germline V gene lookup returns CDR1 SNHLY and CDR2 FYNNEI. In the PCR, 60 Vbeta and 13 Jbeta primers were used. Generated by immunoSEQ multiplex PCR, the TCRdb table keeps only in-frame clones and is missing some. The sample shows 110,000 to 150,000 clones, roughly 82% of them seen only once. This clone was seen a few times. Its target is not known. This same CDR3 is encoded by further DNA sequences in the sample. The sequence was obtained from a man younger than 40 in good health and CMV-seronegative. The chain uses TRBV2 and TRBJ2-5; TRBD2 aligns across 7 bases. Input material: PBMCs. The DNA for the CDR3 is TGTGCCAGCAGTGAATGGGGGGGTGGAGAGACCCAGTACTTC. Its translation: CASSEWGGGETQYF.